Below are 31 T cell receptor beta chains sequenced from a single sample in a study of post-analysis software for immune sequencing data. Libraries were made from TCR beta cDNA, and they carried unique molecular identifiers. TCRdb used MiXCR to reprocess the PCR reads, holding one entry per CDR3 protein. Counted here are roughly 600,000 distinct CDR3 sequences, around 44% occurring once; the ten biggest clones make up under 2%. Their recognized antigens are unknown. The study, taken as a whole, reports: With TRBV5-6, TRBV5-1 and TRBV20-1 included, about five TRBV segments were more frequent in patients than in controls.

The sample was blood. These receptors all come from a girl between 5 and 17 years old with multiple sclerosis.

This chain joins TRBV25-1 and TRBJ1-1; D uncertain. This CDR3 spans 13 amino acids. V lost 3 bases and J 1 base, leaving 6 bases between the germline ends. CDR1 is MGHDK and CDR2 is SYGVNS in the germline V gene. CDR3 DNA sequence: TGTGCCAGCAGTGACGAGACGAACACTGAAGCTTTCTTT. Residues: CASSDETNTEAFF. Filled out from reference TRBV25-1 and TRBJ1-1, the complete variable domain reads EADIYQTPRYLVIGTGKKITLECSQTMGHDKMYWYQQDPGMELHLIHYSYGVNSTEKGDLSSESTVSRIRTEHFPLTLESARPSHTSQYLCASSDETNTEAFFGQGTRLTVV.

This clonotype has ten or more counts. The V and J genes are TRBV27 and TRBJ2-3; D not certain. The germline V gene encodes CDR1 MNHEY and CDR2 SMNVEV (reference sequence). The CDR3 sequence is 15 residues long. The V end was cut by 4 bases, the J end by 4 bases, with 15 bases between. The CDR3 DNA is TGTGCCAGCAGTTCCCCCTCAGTCGGCCCAGATACGCAGTATTTT. Its translation: CASSSPSVGPDTQYF.

Only a few counts were recorded for this clonotype. V and J are TRBV25-1 and TRBJ2-7, with 7 bases that match TRBD1. The germline CDR1 and CDR2 sequences are MGHDK and SYGVNS. CDR3 length equals 14 residues. Unmatched junction bases numbered 2, after V lost 3 bases and J lost 0 bases. CDR3 amino acids: CASSDRGTSYEQYF. CDR3 DNA: TGTGCCAGCAGTGACAGGGGGACCTCCTACGAGCAGTACTTC.

The table lists this clonotype with a few counts. The chain uses TRBV20-1 and TRBJ1-2, with D possibly matching TRBD1 (5 bases). V gave up 3 bases and J gave up 5 bases, with 16 bases separating them. Germline CDR1 DFQATT, CDR2 SNEGSKA (reference sequence). This CDR3 region has 14 residues. The DNA of the CDR3 is TGCAGTGCTAGGGGGGACTCGGGAGTATATGGCTACACCTTC. Its translation: CSARGDSGVYGYTF.

The chain joins TRBV25-1 to TRBJ1-2, with a tentative D call TRBD1 (5 bases). The V end was cut by 3 bases, the J end by 5 bases, with 16 bases between. Germline V gives CDR1 MGHDK, CDR2 SYGVNS. This CDR3 spans 15 amino acids. CDR3 nucleotides: TGTGCCAGCAGTGAGCTATTGGGGCCAGGATATGGCTACACCTTC. It codes for CASSELLGPGYGYTF.

The chain uses TRBV11-2 and TRBJ2-6, with 9 bases fitting TRBD2. This CDR3 spans 18 amino acids. The junction had 9 bases not matched to a gene; V was cut back by 5 bases and J by 1 base. CDR1 is SGHAT and CDR2 is FQNNGV in the germline V gene. CDR3 in DNA: TGTGCCAGCAGCGTCCCCAGCGGGGGGATATCTGGGGCCAACGTCCTGACTTTC. This sequence encodes CASSVPSGGISGANVLTF.

This clonotype was found a few times. This chain connects TRBV20-1 to TRBJ1-2; no definite D call. This CDR3 comprises 13 residues. CDR1 and CDR2 (germline): DFQATT, SNEGSKA (reference sequence). The V gene lost 0 bases and the J gene lost 2 bases, with 7 bases spanning the gap. CDR3 protein: CSARDPPNYGYTF. The CDR3 bases are TGCAGTGCTAGAGATCCCCCCAACTATGGCTACACCTTC.

The J gene is TRBJ1-5, the V gene TRBV6-5, with D perhaps TRBD1 (5 bases). The CDR3 extends over 14 amino acids. The germline CDR1 and CDR2 sequences are MNHEY and SVGAGI. The V end was cut by 8 bases, the J end by 9 bases, with 20 bases between. Here the CDR3 DNA reads TGTGCCAGCGCGGGACCCAGTGGCGCTGGGCCCCAGCATTTT. This sequence encodes CASAGPSGAGPQHF.

The chain couples TRBV12-3 or TRBV12-4 to TRBJ1-1, with unresolved D. Trimming removed 6 bases from V and 1 base from J, with 6 bases in between. This CDR3 spans 12 amino acids. The CDR3 bases are TGTGCCAGCAGCCAACCGAACACTGAAGCTTTCTTT. This sequence encodes CASSQPNTEAFF.

DNA for the CDR3: TGCAGCCACCTCGGGGGGAACACAGATACGCAGTATTTT. Its translation is CSHLGGNTDTQYF. The chain joins TRBV29-1 to TRBJ2-3; 7 nucleotides agree with TRBD2. V was pared by 8 bases and J by 2 bases, with 7 bases of the junction left unmatched. The CDR3 runs to 13 residues. Germline CDR1 and CDR2: SQVTM and ANQGSEA.

The rearrangement joins TRBV6-1 to TRBJ1-5; D is ambiguous. This CDR3 has 13 amino acids. The germline CDR1 and CDR2 sequences are MNHNS and SASEGT. Trimming shortened V by 0 bases and J by 6 bases, and 6 bases separated the two germline ends. The chain's CDR3 is CASSEASLQPQHF. CDR3 sequence (DNA): TGTGCCAGCAGTGAAGCCAGTCTTCAGCCCCAGCATTTT.

The rearrangement joins TRBV5-1 to TRBJ1-2, with 10 positions matching TRBD1. V gave up 1 base and J gave up 8 bases; unmatched junction bases: 5. The CDR3 runs 14 residues. Germline CDR1 SGHRS, CDR2 YFSETQ. The CDR3 loop is CASSLLGTGDGYTF. The CDR3 DNA reads as TGCGCCAGCAGCTTGTTGGGGACAGGGGACGGCTACACCTTC.

The CDR3 here is CASSPRGQGVSNEQFF. The CDR3 DNA reads as TGTGCCAGCAGCCCCCGGGGACAGGGGGTCTCCAATGAGCAGTTCTTC. The genes are TRBV11-3 and TRBJ2-1; TRBD1 matches at 11 bases. Germline values: CDR1 SGHNT, CDR2 YENEEA. CDR3 length: 16 residues. The V and J ends lost 5 bases and 6 bases, in that order; junction bases with no gene match: 9.

The rearrangement uses TRBV24-1 and TRBJ2-5, with D maybe TRBD1 (6 bases). The CDR3 extends over 15 amino acids. The V and J ends lost 4 bases and 5 bases respectively, with 16 bases between them. Per germline, CDR1 KGHDR and CDR2 SFDVKD. The CDR3 DNA reads TGTGCCACCAGTGACTCTACAGGGTTGGAGGAGACCCAGTACTTC. It translates to CATSDSTGLEETQYF.

The chain recombines TRBV19 with TRBJ2-5; 13 bases map to TRBD2. The CDR3 covers 15 residues. Germline V gene data show CDR1 as LNHDA and CDR2 as SQIVND (reference sequence). V shed 4 bases, J shed 4 bases, and the junction held 3 bases outside the gene matches. In DNA, the CDR3 is TGTGCCAGTAGTAGGACTAGCGGGAGCCTAGAGACCCAGTACTTC. Protein product: CASSRTSGSLETQYF.

V usage is TRBV7-2 and J usage is TRBJ2-7; no reliable D call. The CDR3 runs to 17 residues. Germline assignment: CDR1 SGHTA and CDR2 FQGNSA. V was pared by 1 base and J by 2 bases, with 18 bases between. CDR3 protein: CASSLGGSSLHAYEQYF. As DNA, the CDR3 is TGTGCCAGCAGCTTAGGTGGCAGCTCACTTCATGCCTACGAGCAGTACTTC.

In this sample, this clonotype turned up a few times. V gene TRBV7-9 combines with J gene TRBJ2-3, with 7 nucleotides matching TRBD1. Looked up from germline, CDR1 is SEHNR and CDR2 is FQNEAQ (reference sequence). Trimming at V came to 3 bases and at J to 6 bases, leaving 6 bases not matched to a gene. The CDR3 totals 14 residues. This CDR3 is CASSFRQGRDTQYF. CDR3 coding DNA: TGTGCCAGCAGCTTTCGACAGGGAAGGGATACGCAGTATTTT.

V gene TRBV7-8 combines with J gene TRBJ2-7; 9 bases are shared with TRBD1. Germline-derived CDR1 and CDR2 are SGHVS and FQNEAQ. The CDR3 has 14 amino acids. J was trimmed by 6 bases and V by 5 bases; bases with no gene match: 8. The CDR3 coding sequence is TGTGCCAGCAGCCCCAACAGGGGGCGCGGCGAGCAGTACTTC. Encoded protein: CASSPNRGRGEQYF.

V and J are TRBV5-1 and TRBJ2-5; 7 bases agree with TRBD1. Germline V CDR1 and CDR2: SGHRS, YFSETQ. After removal of 2 bases from V and 5 bases from J, the junction contained 9 bases not matched to a gene. CDR3 length equals 15 residues. For the CDR3, the DNA is TGCGCCAGCAGCTTATATAGGGGGCCCGGGGAGACCCAGTACTTC. Translated: CASSLYRGPGETQYF. Complete variable domain (other parts from reference TRBV5-1 and TRBJ2-5): KAGVTQTPRYLIKTRGQQVTLSCSPISGHRSVSWYQQTPGQGLQFLFEYFSETQRNKGNFPGRFSGRQFSNSRSEMNVSTLELGDSALYLCASSLYRGPGETQYFGPGTRLLVL.

The chain recombines TRBV3-1 with TRBJ2-5; D gene uncertain. Near its end, the DNA agrees better with TRBJ2-7, so the J call may be wrong. This CDR3 is built from 12 residues. Germline V gene data show CDR1 as LGHDT and CDR2 as YNNKEL (reference sequence). The CDR3 region has the DNA TGTGCCAGCGGTCGGGTACCCTACGAGCAGTACTTC. Its translation is CASGRVPYEQYF.

This clonotype was recorded a few times. The chain uses TRBV10-3 and TRBJ2-4; 10 bases agree with TRBD1. The end of the DNA is better explained by TRBJ2-7, so the J call may be wrong. The CDR3 length is 12 residues. The germline V gene has CDR1 ENHRY and CDR2 SYGVKD. CDR3 protein: CATAGQGIEQYF. The DNA for the CDR3 is TGTGCCACCGCGGGACAGGGGATCGAGCAGTACTTC.

This chain links TRBV13 with TRBJ2-6; D is unresolved. CDR1 and CDR2 (germline): PRHDT, FYEKMQ (reference sequence). The CDR3 runs 17 residues. Trimming stripped 3 bases from V and 1 base from J, with 13 bases between. The CDR3 nucleotides read TGTGCCAGCAGCTTCTCAGGAACCGTTTCTGGGGCCAACGTCCTGACTTTC. Translation gives CASSFSGTVSGANVLTF.

The table lists this clonotype with a few counts. The chain uses TRBV9 and TRBJ1-6; the D gene is possibly TRBD1 (5 bases). Trimming pared 0 bases from V and 8 bases from J, leaving 12 bases between. The germline gives CDR1 SGDLS, CDR2 YYNGEE. The CDR3 extends over 15 amino acids. CDR3 region: CASSVEEGMDSPLHF. The CDR3 region has the DNA TGTGCCAGCAGCGTAGAAGAGGGGATGGATTCACCCCTCCACTTT.

The rearrangement joins TRBV27 to TRBJ2-5; D unclear. The J call is uncertain, as TRBJ2-7 better fits the DNA end. The germline gives CDR1 MNHEY, CDR2 SMNVEV (reference sequence). CDR3 length equals 14 residues. The DNA for the CDR3 is TGTGCCAGCAGTATCCGAGAAAATTTCTACGAGCAGTACTTC. As protein: CASSIRENFYEQYF.

The chain links TRBV12-3 or TRBV12-4 to TRBJ2-7; maybe TRBD2 (5 bases). The CDR3 sequence is 16 residues long. Trimming stripped 6 bases from V and 3 bases from J, with 21 bases between. The DNA of the CDR3 is TGTGCCAGCAGACAACCGCCCGGGATAAACTTCTACGAGCAGTACTTC. This codes for CASRQPPGINFYEQYF.

This clonotype has more than one count but fewer than ten. The chain has TRBV12-3 or TRBV12-4 and TRBJ2-7; 12 bases are shared with TRBD2. The ends lost 5 bases at V and 4 bases at J; junction bases unmatched: 6. The CDR3 is 15 residues long. The CDR3 nucleotides are TGTGCCAGCAGTCCCGGACTAGCGGGGTTATACGAGCAGTACTTC. Translated, it gives CASSPGLAGLYEQYF.

This clonotype has a handful of counts. CDR3 bases: TGTGCCACCAGTGACCCGGACAGGGGCAGCACAGATACGCAGTATTTT. It codes for CATSDPDRGSTDTQYF. V and J are TRBV24-1 and TRBJ2-3; 9 bases map to TRBD1. Germline V gene sequence: CDR1 KGHDR, CDR2 SFDVKD. This CDR3 comprises 16 residues. V lost 4 bases to trimming and J lost 0 bases; unmatched junction nucleotides: 4.

The chain couples TRBV4-1 to TRBJ1-2, with D maybe TRBD1 (6 bases). Trimming stripped 1 base from V and 8 bases from J, with 17 bases between. Germline CDR1 MGHRA, CDR2 YSYEKL. The CDR3 has 15 amino acids. The CDR3 region is CASSQVVGAGEGYTF. CDR3 sequence (DNA): TGCGCCAGCAGCCAAGTCGTAGGGGCAGGGGAGGGCTACACCTTC.

This clonotype was observed a few times. The chain has TRBV4-1 and TRBJ2-7; D gene unclear. The CDR3 consists of 13 residues. CDR1 is MGHRA and CDR2 is YSYEKL in the germline V gene. Trimming removed 0 bases at V and 3 bases at J, with 6 bases between. CDR3 sequence reads: CASSQEVSYEQYF. The CDR3 coding sequence is TGCGCCAGCAGCCAAGAGGTGAGCTACGAGCAGTACTTC.

The chain links TRBV12-3 or TRBV12-4 to TRBJ2-1; TRBD2 agrees at 9 bases. CDR3 length: 15 residues. V dropped 3 bases and J dropped 5; count of bases not matched to a gene: 5. The CDR3: CASSFRLAGNNEQFF. CDR3 coding DNA: TGTGCCAGCAGTTTTAGGCTAGCGGGAAACAATGAGCAGTTCTTC.

There are a few counts of this clonotype. The CDR3 DNA reads as TGCAGTGCTAGAGATCTGGCTCCCCAAGAGACCCAGTACTTC. Translating gives CSARDLAPQETQYF. V is TRBV20-1 and J is TRBJ2-5; D uncertain. Germline CDR1 and CDR2: DFQATT and SNEGSKA (reference sequence). The ends were cut back, 0 bases at V and 1 base at J, with 9 bases in the middle. This CDR3 comprises 14 residues.